Described below is a single T cell receptor (beta chain) sequence and its context. Those enrolled in Seattle joined during active infection and were followed longitudinally afterward. Per the authors' pipeline: Amplification of reference gene primers was used by the study to estimate nucleated cell counts. Using immunoSEQ multiplex PCR, the repertoire was profiled, and TCRdb retains in-frame clones only, with some absent. For V, J and clone size, that table is used; D and trimming come from the DNA. The sample includes under 65,000 clones, 80% to 90% of them seen just once. This specimen comes from a study of blood T cell repertoires in COVID-19. Study in general: Sites across the United States, Italy and Spain contributed samples from acute and convalescent COVID-19.

Looked up from germline, CDR1 is LGHDT and CDR2 is YNNKEL (reference sequence). This CDR3 contains 18 residues. V lost 0 bases and J lost 4; bases outside the gene matches: 6. The TCR originated in a woman aged 60 to 75 with COVID-19, enrolled during active disease. The rearrangement uses TRBV3-1 (or the pseudogene TRBV3-2) and TRBJ2-2, with 12 bases matching TRBD2. Material for sequencing was peripheral blood. The CDR3 DNA follows: TGTGCCAGCAGCCAAGAGGGGCTAGCGGGAGGGGGCACCGGGGAGCTGTTTTTT. It specifies CASSQEGLAGGGTGELFF.